The rows below give T cell receptor beta chains drawn from one sample of a study of control samples from healthy donors and cancer patients. This table comes from immunoSEQ multiplex PCR, and its TCRdb copy is limited to in-frame clones, with some not included. This table has about 130,000 clones, approximately 84% appearing once. Sequencing used blood. Receptors originate from a man aged 18 to 30 in good health. Each CDR3 is given with its conserved first and last residue. A D gene is named only where the DNA matches it firmly. The listing skips clone size in some rows; elsewhere it reads once, few, many or a size class.

cdr3_aa | cdr3_nt | v_call | clone_size | j_call | d_call
CASSYGQGANYGYTF | TGTGCCAGCAGTTACGGGCAGGGAGCTAACTATGGCTACACCTTC | TRBV6-5 | - | TRBJ1-2 | -
CASMMWGAMNTEAFF | TGTGCCAGTATGATGTGGGGGGCCATGAACACTGAAGCTTTCTTT | TRBV19 | - | TRBJ1-1 | -
CASGSQGATKNIQYF | TGTGCCAGCGGGAGCCAGGGGGCAACCAAAAACATTCAGTACTTC | TRBV2 | - | TRBJ2-4 | TRBD1
CASSLAMAGEQYF | TGTGCCAGCAGCTTGGCTATGGCGGGTGAGCAGTACTTC | TRBV5-6 | - | TRBJ2-7 | -
CASSFYQGSEAFF | TGTGCCAGCAGCTTCTATCAGGGGTCTGAAGCTTTCTTT | TRBV5-6 | - | TRBJ1-1 | -
CASSEGSKETQYF | TGTGCCAGCTCAGAGGGGAGCAAAGAGACCCAGTACTTC | TRBV18 | - | TRBJ2-5 | -
CASSQDVRTGRFGTQYF | TGTGCCAGCAGCCAAGACGTGCGGACAGGGCGTTTCGGGACGCAGTATTTT | TRBV3-1/TRBV3-2 | - | TRBJ2-3 | TRBD1
CAITGGSGTEAFF | TGTGCCATCACCGGGGGGAGTGGCACTGAAGCTTTCTTT | TRBV10-3 | - | TRBJ1-1 | -
CAWSDDNNYEQYF | TGTGCCTGGAGTGATGATAATAACTACGAGCAGTACTTC | TRBV30 | once | TRBJ2-7 | -
CASSSGLQGAGDGYTF | TGTGCCAGCAGTTCAGGCCTACAGGGGGCAGGGGATGGCTACACCTTC | TRBV27 | - | TRBJ1-2 | TRBD1
CASSLGRLTYNEQFF | TGCGCCAGCAGCCTTGGACGGTTGACCTACAATGAGCAGTTCTTC | TRBV5-1 | - | TRBJ2-1 | -
CASSFWGSYGYTF | TGTGCCAGCAGTTTTTGGGGATCTTATGGCTACACCTTC | TRBV12-3/TRBV12-4 | once | TRBJ1-2 | -
CASSAGTGSSYEQYF | TGCGCCAGCAGCGCCGGGACAGGGAGTTCCTACGAGCAGTACTTC | TRBV5-1 | - | TRBJ2-7 | TRBD1
CASSPYSNQPQHF | TGTGCCAGCAGCCCCTATAGCAATCAGCCCCAGCATTTT | TRBV28 | - | TRBJ1-5 | -
CASSNTETTYGYTF | TGTGCCAGCTCAAACACGGAGACGACCTATGGCTACACCTTC | TRBV18 | - | TRBJ1-2 | -
CASSLRGRPNTGELFF | TGTGCCAGCAGCTTAAGGGGCAGGCCGAACACCGGGGAGCTGTTTTTT | TRBV7-3 | - | TRBJ2-2 | -
CASSLGPQGETQYF | TGTGCCAGCAGCTTAGGCCCACAGGGAGAGACCCAGTACTTC | TRBV11-3 | - | TRBJ2-5 | -
CASSLQGWSDGYTF | TGTGCCAGTAGCCTACAGGGGTGGAGTGATGGCTACACCTTC | TRBV19 | - | TRBJ1-2 | TRBD1
CASNGLHSNQPQHF | TGTGCCAGCAACGGACTCCATAGCAATCAGCCCCAGCATTTT | TRBV2 | once | TRBJ1-5 | -
CASSITSGSYEQYF | TGTGCCAGTAGTATCACTAGCGGATCCTACGAGCAGTACTTC | TRBV19 | few | TRBJ2-7 | TRBD2
CASSARLAGGITGELFF | TGTGCCAGCAGTGCCCGACTAGCGGGAGGGATCACCGGGGAGCTGTTTTTT | TRBV2 | - | TRBJ2-2 | TRBD2
CASSQDLLAGGPGEQFF | TGCGCCAGCAGCCAAGACCTACTAGCGGGAGGGCCAGGGGAGCAGTTCTTC | TRBV4-3 | - | TRBJ2-1 | TRBD2
CASRTSGTINQPQHF | TGTGCCAGCAGAACCTCCGGGACTATCAATCAGCCCCAGCATTTT | TRBV5-8 | once | TRBJ1-5 | -
CASRQGSGNTIYF | TGTGCCAGCAGACAGGGCTCTGGAAACACCATATATTTT | TRBV27 | - | TRBJ1-3 | -
CASSQASGRARETQYF | TGTGCCAGCAGCCAAGCTAGCGGGAGGGCCAGAGAGACCCAGTACTTC | TRBV3-1/TRBV3-2 | - | TRBJ2-5 | TRBD2
CASSLGLAGVNTQYF | TGTGCCAGCAGCCTGGGACTAGCGGGAGTAAATACGCAGTATTTT | TRBV3-1/TRBV3-2 | - | TRBJ2-3 | TRBD2
CASSVTSTDTQYF | TGTGCCAGCAGCGTAACTAGCACAGATACGCAGTATTTT | TRBV9 | - | TRBJ2-3 | -
CASSFDRGPYEQYF | TGTGCCAGTAGTTTCGACAGGGGGCCCTACGAGCAGTACTTC | TRBV19 | - | TRBJ2-7 | TRBD1
CASSSGTQGNTGELFF | TGTGCCAGCAGCTCTGGGACCCAGGGGAACACCGGGGAGCTGTTTTTT | TRBV5-8 | - | TRBJ2-2 | -
CASSDGGLAASYEQYF | TGTGCCAGCAGTGATGGGGGACTAGCGGCCTCCTACGAGCAGTACTTC | TRBV6-1 | once | TRBJ2-7 | TRBD2
CASSKPPEYQPQHF | TGTGCCAGCAGCAAACCGCCGGAATATCAGCCCCAGCATTTT | TRBV21-1 | few | TRBJ1-5 | -
CATSKLGSYEQYF | TGTGCCACCAGCAAATTGGGCTCCTACGAGCAGTACTTC | TRBV15 | - | TRBJ2-7 | -
CASSRGGSRDEQYF | TGCGCCAGCAGTCGAGGGGGCTCTAGGGACGAGCAGTACTTC | TRBV4-1 | - | TRBJ2-7 | TRBD1
CASSLAGGGLEHLF | TGTGCCAGCAGCTTAGCGGGAGGGGGCCTAGAGCATCTCTTC | TRBV7-2 | - | TRBJ2-1 | -
CASSLSARLLYGYTF | TGTGCCAGCAGTTTATCGGCCAGGCTCCTCTATGGCTACACCTTC | TRBV27 | - | TRBJ1-2 | -
CASSEFRGATEAFF | TGTGCCAGCAGTGAATTCAGAGGGGCCACTGAAGCTTTCTTT | TRBV6-1 | - | TRBJ1-1 | -
CASSLAGTNFNEQFF | TGTGCCAGCAGCTTAGCCGGGACAAACTTCAATGAGCAGTTCTTC | TRBV7-9 | - | TRBJ2-1 | -
CASSEGSGTDTQYF | TGTGCCAGCAGTGAGGGGAGTGGCACAGATACGCAGTATTTT | TRBV27 | - | TRBJ2-3 | -
CASSYSGGGGEKLFF | TGTGCCAGCAGTTACTCGGGGGGTGGAGGCGAAAAACTGTTTTTT | TRBV6-5 | - | TRBJ1-4 | -
CASSPGGSGTYEQYF | TGTGCCAGCAGTCCCGGGGGTAGCGGAACCTACGAGCAGTACTTC | TRBV27 | - | TRBJ2-7 | -
CASSLFKTDREKLFF | TGTGCCAGCAGTTTATTCAAGACCGACAGAGAAAAACTGTTTTTT | TRBV28 | - | TRBJ1-4 | -
CASSIDGGERNIQYF | TGTGCCAGTAGTATAGATGGGGGGGAGCGCAACATTCAGTACTTC | TRBV19 | - | TRBJ2-4 | TRBD2
CASSSLRASYEQYF | TGTGCCAGCAGCTCCCTCAGGGCATCCTACGAGCAGTACTTC | TRBV11-2 | - | TRBJ2-7 | -